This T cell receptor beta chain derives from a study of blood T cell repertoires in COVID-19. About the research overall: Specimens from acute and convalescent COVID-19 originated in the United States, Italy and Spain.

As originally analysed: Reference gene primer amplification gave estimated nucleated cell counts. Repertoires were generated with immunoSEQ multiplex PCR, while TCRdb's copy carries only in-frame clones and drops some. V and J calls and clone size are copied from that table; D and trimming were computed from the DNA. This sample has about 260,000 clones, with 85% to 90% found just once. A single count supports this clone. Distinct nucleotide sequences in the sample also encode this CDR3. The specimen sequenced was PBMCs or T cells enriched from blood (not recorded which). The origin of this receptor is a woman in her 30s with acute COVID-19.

The CDR3 spells CAISGTSGSSYNEQFF. The CDR3 nucleotides are TGTGCCATCAGTGGGACTAGCGGGAGCTCCTACAATGAGCAGTTCTTC. The chain recombines TRBV10-3 with TRBJ2-1, with 13 bases that match TRBD2. Trimming at V came to 4 bases and at J to 0 bases, leaving 0 bases not matched to a gene. The length of the CDR3 is 16 residues. Germline V gives CDR1 ENHRY, CDR2 SYGVKD.